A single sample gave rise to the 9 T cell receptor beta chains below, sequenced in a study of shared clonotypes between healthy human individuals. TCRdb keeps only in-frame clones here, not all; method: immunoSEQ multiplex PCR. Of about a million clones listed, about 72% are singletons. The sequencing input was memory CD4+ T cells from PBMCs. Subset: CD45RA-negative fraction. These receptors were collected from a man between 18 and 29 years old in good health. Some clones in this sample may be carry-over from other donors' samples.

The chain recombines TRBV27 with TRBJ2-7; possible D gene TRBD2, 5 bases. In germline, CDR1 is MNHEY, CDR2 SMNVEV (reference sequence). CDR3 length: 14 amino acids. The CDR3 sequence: CQTGPLAKPYEQYF. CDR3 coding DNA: TGTCAAACTGGTCCGCTAGCCAAGCCCTACGAGCAGTACTTC.

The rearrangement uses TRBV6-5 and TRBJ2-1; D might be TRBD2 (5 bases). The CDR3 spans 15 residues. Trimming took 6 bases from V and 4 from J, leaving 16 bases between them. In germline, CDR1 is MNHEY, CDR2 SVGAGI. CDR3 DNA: TGTGCCAGCAGGGCACCGTCGCGGGCATACAATGAGCAGTTCTTC. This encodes CASRAPSRAYNEQFF.

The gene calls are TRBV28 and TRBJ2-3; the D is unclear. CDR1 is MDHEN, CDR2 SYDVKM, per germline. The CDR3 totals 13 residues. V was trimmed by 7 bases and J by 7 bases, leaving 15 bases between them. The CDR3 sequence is CASNQRAMNTQYF. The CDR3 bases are TGTGCCAGCAACCAACGGGCGATGAATACGCAGTATTTT.

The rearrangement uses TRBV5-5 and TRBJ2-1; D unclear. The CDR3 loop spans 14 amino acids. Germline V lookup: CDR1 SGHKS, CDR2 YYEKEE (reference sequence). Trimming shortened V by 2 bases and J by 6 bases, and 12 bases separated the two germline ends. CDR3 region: CASSFSLEGNEQFF. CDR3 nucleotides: TGTGCCAGCAGCTTCTCCCTAGAAGGCAATGAGCAGTTCTTC.

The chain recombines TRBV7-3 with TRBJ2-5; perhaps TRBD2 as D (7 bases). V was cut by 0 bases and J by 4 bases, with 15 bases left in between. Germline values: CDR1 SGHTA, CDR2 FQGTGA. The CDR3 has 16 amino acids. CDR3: CASSLTPGGQGETQYF. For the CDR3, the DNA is TGTGCCAGCAGCTTAACCCCCGGGGGGCAGGGAGAGACCCAGTACTTC. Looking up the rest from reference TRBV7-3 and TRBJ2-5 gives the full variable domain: GAGVSQTPSNKVTEKGKYVELRCDPISGHTALYWYRQSLGQGPEFLIYFQGTGAADDSGLPNDRFFAVRPEGSVSTLKIQRTERGDSAVYLCASSLTPGGQGETQYFGPGTRLLVL.

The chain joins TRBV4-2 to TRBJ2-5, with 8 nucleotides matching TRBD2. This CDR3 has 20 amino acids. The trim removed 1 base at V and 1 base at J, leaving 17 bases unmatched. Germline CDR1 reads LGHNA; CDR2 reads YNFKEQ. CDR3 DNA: TGTGCCAGCAGCCAAGGCCTAGCGGGCCGAGCAGGAAGGGGCCAAGAGACCCAGTACTTC. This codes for CASSQGLAGRAGRGQETQYF.

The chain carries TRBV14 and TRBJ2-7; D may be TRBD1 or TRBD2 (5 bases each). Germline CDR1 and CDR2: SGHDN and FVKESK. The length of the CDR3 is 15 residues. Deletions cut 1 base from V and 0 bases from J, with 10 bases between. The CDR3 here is CASSQGGTVSYEQYF. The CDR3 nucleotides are TGTGCCAGCAGCCAAGGAGGGACCGTCTCCTACGAGCAGTACTTC. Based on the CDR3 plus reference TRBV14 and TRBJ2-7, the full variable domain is EAGVTQFPSHSVIEKGQTVTLRCDPISGHDNLYWYRRVMGKEIKFLLHFVKESKQDESGMPNNRFLAERTGGTYSTLKVQPAELEDSGVYFCASSQGGTVSYEQYFGPGTRLTVT.

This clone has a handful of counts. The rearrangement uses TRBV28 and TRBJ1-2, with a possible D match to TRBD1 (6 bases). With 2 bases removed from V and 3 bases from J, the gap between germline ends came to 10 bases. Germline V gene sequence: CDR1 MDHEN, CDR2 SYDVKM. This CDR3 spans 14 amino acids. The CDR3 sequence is CASSLIGGHYGYTF. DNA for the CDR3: TGTGCCAGCAGTTTAATCGGGGGGCACTATGGCTACACCTTC.

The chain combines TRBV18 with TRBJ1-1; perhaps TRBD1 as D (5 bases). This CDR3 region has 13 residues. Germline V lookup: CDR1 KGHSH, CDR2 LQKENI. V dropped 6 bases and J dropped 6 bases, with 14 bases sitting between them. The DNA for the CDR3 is TGTGCCAGCTCCCAGACAGAACTGGCTGAAGCTTTCTTT. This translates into CASSQTELAEAFF.